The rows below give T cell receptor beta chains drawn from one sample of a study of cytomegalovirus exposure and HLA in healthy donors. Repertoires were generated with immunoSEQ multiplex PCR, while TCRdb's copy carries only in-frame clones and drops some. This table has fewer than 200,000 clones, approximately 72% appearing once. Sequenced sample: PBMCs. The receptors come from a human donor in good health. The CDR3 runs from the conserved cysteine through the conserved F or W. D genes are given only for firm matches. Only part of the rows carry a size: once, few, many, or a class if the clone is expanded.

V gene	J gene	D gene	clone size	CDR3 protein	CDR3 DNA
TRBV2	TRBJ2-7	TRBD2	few	CASSQRGGHTGEQYF	TGTGCCAGCAGCCAAAGGGGAGGGCACACAGGCGAGCAGTACTTC
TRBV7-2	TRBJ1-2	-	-	CASSLVSAGASYGYTF	TGTGCCAGCAGCTTAGTGTCTGCAGGGGCGAGCTATGGCTACACCTTC
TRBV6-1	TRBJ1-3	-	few	CASRIQVSGNTIYF	TGTGCCAGCAGGATCCAGGTCTCTGGAAACACCATATATTTT
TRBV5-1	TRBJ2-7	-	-	CASSFRDISYEQYF	TGCGCCAGCAGCTTCCGGGACATCTCCTACGAGCAGTACTTC
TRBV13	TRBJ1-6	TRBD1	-	CASSDVQGATLHF	TGTGCCAGCAGCGATGTACAGGGGGCAACCCTCCACTTT
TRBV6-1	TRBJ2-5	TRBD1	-	CASSSTGAETQYF	TGTGCCAGCAGCTCGACAGGGGCGGAGACCCAGTACTTC
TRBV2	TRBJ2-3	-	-	CAGQSRDGNTDTQYF	TGTGCCGGACAGAGTAGGGACGGGAACACAGATACGCAGTATTTT
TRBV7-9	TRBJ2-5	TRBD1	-	CASRSDRGQETQYF	TGTGCCAGCAGATCCGACAGGGGGCAAGAGACCCAGTACTTC
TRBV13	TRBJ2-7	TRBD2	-	CASSTGGSGYEQYF	TGTGCCAGCAGCACAGGTGGTAGCGGGTACGAGCAGTACTTC
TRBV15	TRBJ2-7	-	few	CATSRGSFSYEQYF	TGTGCCACCAGCAGAGGGAGCTTCTCCTACGAGCAGTACTTC
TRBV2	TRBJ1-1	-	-	CASSERGAGTEAFF	TGTGCCAGCAGTGAGCGGGGGGCCGGTACTGAAGCTTTCTTT
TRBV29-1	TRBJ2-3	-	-	CSGHQQDPDTQYF	TGCAGCGGACATCAACAGGACCCAGATACGCAGTATTTT
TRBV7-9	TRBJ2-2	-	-	CASSLDSAGELFF	TGTGCCAGCAGCTTAGATTCAGCCGGGGAGCTGTTTTTT
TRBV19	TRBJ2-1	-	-	CASSIVGAGNEQFF	TGTGCCAGTAGTATCGTGGGGGCTGGGAATGAGCAGTTCTTC
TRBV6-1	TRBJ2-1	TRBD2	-	CASKLAGRYNEQFF	TGTGCCAGCAAACTAGCGGGGCGATACAATGAGCAGTTCTTC
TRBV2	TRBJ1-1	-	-	CASNWEGLNTEAFF	TGTGCCAGCAATTGGGAGGGTTTGAACACTGAAGCTTTCTTT
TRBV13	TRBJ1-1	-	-	CASSLIQGNTEAFF	TGTGCCAGCAGCTTGATTCAGGGGAACACTGAAGCTTTCTTT
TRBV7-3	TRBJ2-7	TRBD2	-	CASSTGLAGDEQYF	TGTGCCAGCAGCACCGGACTAGCGGGGGACGAGCAGTACTTC
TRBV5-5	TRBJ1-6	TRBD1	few	CASSPETGDYNSPLHF	TGTGCCAGCAGCCCCGAGACAGGGGACTATAATTCACCCCTCCACTTT
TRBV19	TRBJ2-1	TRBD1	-	CASSPPGQGSGSYNEQFF	TGTGCCAGTAGTCCCCCGGGACAGGGATCAGGCTCCTACAATGAGCAGTTCTTC
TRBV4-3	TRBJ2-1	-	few	CASSQAGVGEQFF	TGCGCCAGCAGCCAAGCGGGAGTGGGAGAGCAGTTCTTC
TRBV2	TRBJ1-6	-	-	CASSRDSSYNSPLHF	TGTGCCAGCAGTCGAGACAGCTCCTATAATTCACCCCTCCACTTT
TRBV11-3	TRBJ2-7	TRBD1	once	CASSLRGTGPYEQYF	TGTGCCAGCAGCTTGAGGGGGACAGGACCCTACGAGCAGTACTTC
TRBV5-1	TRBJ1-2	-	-	CASSLVIGTNTNYGYTF	TGCGCCAGCAGCTTGGTTATCGGGACAAATACAAACTATGGCTACACCTTC